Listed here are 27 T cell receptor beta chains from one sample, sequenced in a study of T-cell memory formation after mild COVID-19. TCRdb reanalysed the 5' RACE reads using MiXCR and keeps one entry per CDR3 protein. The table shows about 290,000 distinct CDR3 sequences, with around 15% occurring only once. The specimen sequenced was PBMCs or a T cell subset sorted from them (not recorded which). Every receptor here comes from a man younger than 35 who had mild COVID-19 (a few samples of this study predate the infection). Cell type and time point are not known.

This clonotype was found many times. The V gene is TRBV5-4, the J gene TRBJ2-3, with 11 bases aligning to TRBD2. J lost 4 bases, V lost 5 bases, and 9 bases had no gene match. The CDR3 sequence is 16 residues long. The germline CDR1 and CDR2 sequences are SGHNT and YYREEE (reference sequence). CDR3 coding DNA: TGTGCCAGCAGTAGTTCCGGGACTAGCGGCTCAGATACGCAGTATTTT. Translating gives CASSSSGTSGSDTQYF.

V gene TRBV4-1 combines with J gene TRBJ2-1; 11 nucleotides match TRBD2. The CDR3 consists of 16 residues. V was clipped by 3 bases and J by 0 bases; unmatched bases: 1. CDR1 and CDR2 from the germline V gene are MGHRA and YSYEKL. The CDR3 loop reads CASSHSGGVSYNEQFF. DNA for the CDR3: TGCGCCAGCAGCCATAGCGGGGGGGTCTCCTACAATGAGCAGTTCTTC.

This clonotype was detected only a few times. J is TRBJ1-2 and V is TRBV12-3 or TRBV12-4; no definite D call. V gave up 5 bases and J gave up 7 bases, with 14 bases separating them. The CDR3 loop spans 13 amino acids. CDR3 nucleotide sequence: TGTGCCAGCAGTGACCGGAAGGATAGTGGCTACACCTTC. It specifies CASSDRKDSGYTF.

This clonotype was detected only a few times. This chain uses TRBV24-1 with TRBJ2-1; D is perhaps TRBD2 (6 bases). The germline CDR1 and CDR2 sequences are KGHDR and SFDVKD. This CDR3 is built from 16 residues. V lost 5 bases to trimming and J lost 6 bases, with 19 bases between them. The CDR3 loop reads CATSAHEGRAGNEQFF. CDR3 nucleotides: TGTGCCACCAGTGCTCACGAGGGGAGAGCGGGCAATGAGCAGTTCTTC.

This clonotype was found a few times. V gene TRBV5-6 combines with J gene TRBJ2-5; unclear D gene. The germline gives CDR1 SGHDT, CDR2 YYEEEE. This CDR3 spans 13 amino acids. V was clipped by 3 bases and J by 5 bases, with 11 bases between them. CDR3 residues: CASSSGPLETQYF. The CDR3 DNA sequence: TGTGCCAGCAGCTCTGGGCCCCTGGAGACCCAGTACTTC.

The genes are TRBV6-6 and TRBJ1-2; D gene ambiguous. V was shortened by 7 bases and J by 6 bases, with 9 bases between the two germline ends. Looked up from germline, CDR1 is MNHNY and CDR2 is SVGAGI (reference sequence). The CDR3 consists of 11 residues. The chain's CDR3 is CASIESNGYTF. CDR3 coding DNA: TGTGCCAGCATAGAGAGTAATGGCTACACCTTC.

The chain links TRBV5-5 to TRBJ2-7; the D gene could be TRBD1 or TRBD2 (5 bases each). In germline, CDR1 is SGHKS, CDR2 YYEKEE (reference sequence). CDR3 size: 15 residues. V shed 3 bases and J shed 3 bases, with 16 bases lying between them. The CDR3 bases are TGTGCCAGCAGCTCGGGGTGGTCAGGGAACTACGAGCAGTACTTC. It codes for CASSSGWSGNYEQYF.

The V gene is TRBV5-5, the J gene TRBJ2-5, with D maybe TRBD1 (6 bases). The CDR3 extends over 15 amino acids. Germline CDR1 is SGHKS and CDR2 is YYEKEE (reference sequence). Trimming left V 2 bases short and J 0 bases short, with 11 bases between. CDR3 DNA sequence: TGTGCCAGCAGCTTTCAACAGGGAGACCAAGAGACCCAGTACTTC. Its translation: CASSFQQGDQETQYF.

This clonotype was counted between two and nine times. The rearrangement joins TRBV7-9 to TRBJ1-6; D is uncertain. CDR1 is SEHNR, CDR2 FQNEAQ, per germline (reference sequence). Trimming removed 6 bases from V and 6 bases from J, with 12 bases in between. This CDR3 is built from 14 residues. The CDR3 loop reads CASSSALANSPLHF. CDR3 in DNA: TGTGCCAGCAGTTCGGCCCTCGCTAATTCACCCCTCCACTTT. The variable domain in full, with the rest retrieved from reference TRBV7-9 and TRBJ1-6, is DTGVSQNPRHKITKRGQNVTFRCDPISEHNRLYWYRQTLGQGPEFLTYFQNEAQLEKSRLLSDRFSAERPKGSFSTLEIQRTEQGDSAMYLCASSSALANSPLHFGNGTRLTVT.

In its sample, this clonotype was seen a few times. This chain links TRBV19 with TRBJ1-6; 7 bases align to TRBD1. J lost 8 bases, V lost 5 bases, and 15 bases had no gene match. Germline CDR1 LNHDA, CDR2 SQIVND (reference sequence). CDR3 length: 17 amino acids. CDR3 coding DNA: TGTGCCAGTAGTCAGCGACAGGGTAGTAAGCTGGATTCACCCCTCCACTTT. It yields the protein CASSQRQGSKLDSPLHF.

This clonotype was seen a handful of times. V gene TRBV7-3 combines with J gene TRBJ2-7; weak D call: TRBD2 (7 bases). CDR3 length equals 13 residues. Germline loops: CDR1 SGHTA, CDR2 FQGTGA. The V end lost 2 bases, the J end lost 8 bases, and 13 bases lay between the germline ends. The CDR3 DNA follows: TGTGCCAGCAGCTTATATACGGGGGGCAAGCAGTACTTC. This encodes CASSLYTGGKQYF.

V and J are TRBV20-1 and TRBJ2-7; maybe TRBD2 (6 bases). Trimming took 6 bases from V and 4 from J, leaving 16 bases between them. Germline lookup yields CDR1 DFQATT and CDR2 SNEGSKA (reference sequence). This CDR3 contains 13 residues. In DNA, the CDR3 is TGCAGTGCCCGGGAGACTCGGCGGTACGAGCAGTACTTC. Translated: CSARETRRYEQYF.

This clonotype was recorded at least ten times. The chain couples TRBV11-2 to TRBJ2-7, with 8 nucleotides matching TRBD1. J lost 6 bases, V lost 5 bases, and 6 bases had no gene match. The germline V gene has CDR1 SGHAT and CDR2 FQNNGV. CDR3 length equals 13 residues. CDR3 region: CASSTTGVGEQYV. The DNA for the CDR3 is TGTGCCAGCAGCACGACAGGGGTAGGCGAGCAGTACGTC.

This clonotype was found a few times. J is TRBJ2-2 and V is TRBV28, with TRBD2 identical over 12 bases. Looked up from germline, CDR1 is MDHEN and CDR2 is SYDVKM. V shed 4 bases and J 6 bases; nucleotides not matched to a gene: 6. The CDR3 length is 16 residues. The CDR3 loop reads CASSSSGLAGSGELFF. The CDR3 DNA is TGTGCCAGCAGTTCCTCTGGACTAGCGGGGTCCGGGGAGCTGTTTTTT.

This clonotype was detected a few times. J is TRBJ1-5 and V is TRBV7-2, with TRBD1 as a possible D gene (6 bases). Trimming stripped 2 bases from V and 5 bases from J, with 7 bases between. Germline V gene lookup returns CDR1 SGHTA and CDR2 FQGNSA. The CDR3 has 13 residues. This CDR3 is CASSLQGHQPQHF. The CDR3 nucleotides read TGTGCCAGCAGCTTACAGGGGCATCAGCCCCAGCATTTT.

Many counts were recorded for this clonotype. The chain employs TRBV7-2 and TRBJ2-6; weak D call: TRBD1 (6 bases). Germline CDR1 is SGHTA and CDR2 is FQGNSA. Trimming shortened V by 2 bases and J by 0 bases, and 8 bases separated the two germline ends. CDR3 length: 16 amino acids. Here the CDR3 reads CASSLQGPSGANVLTF. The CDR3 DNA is TGTGCCAGCAGCTTACAGGGGCCCTCTGGGGCCAACGTCCTGACTTTC. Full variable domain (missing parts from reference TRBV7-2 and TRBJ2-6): GAGVSQSPSNKVTEKGKDVELRCDPISGHTALYWYRQSLGQGLEFLIYFQGNSAPDKSGLPSDRFSAERTGGSVSTLTIQRTQQEDSAVYLCASSLQGPSGANVLTFGAGSRLTVL.

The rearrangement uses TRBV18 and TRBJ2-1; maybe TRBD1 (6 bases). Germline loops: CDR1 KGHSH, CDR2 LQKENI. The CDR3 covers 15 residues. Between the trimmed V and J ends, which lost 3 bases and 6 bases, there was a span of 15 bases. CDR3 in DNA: TGTGCCAGCTCACCTACGGGTAGACAGGCCAATGAGCAGTTCTTC. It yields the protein CASSPTGRQANEQFF.

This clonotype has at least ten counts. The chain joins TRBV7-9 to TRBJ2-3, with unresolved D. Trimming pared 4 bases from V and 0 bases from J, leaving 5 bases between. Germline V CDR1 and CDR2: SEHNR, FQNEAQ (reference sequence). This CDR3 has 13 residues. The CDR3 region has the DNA TGTGCCAGCAGCTGGGCCAGCACAGATACGCAGTATTTT. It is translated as CASSWASTDTQYF.

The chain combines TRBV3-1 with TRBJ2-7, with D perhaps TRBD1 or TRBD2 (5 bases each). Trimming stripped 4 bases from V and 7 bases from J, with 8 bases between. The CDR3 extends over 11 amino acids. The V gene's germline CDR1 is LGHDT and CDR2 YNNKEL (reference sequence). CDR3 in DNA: TGTGCCAGCAGCCGAGGGACGGAGCAGTACGTC. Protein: CASSRGTEQYV.

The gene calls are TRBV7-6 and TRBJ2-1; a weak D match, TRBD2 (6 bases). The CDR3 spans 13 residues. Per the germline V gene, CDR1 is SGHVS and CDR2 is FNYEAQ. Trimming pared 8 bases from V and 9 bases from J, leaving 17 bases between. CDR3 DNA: TGTGCCAGCTCGTTGGGCTCGGGGGTTGAGCAGTTCTTC. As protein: CASSLGSGVEQFF.

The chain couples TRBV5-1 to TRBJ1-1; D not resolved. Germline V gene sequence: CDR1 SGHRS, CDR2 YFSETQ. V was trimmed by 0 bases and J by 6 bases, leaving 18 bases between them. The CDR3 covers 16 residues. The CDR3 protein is CASSLAHFAGSSEAFF. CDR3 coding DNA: TGCGCCAGCAGCTTGGCACATTTCGCGGGAAGTTCTGAAGCTTTCTTT.

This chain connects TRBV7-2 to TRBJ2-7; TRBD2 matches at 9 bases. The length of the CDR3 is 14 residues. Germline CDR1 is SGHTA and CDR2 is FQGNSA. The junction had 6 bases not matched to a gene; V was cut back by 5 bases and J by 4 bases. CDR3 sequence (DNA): TGTGCCAGCAGCGCTTCTAGCGGGACATACGAGCAGTACTTC. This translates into CASSASSGTYEQYF.

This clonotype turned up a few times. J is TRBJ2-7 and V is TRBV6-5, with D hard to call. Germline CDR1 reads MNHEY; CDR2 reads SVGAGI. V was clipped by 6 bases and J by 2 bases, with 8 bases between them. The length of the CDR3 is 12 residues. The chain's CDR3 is CASRKQPYEQYF. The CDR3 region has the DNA TGTGCCAGCAGGAAACAGCCCTACGAGCAGTACTTC.

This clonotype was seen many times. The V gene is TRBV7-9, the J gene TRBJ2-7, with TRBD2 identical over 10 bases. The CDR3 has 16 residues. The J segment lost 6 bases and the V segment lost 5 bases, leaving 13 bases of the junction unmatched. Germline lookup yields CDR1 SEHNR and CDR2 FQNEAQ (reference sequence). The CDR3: CASSPRSSGGATEQYF. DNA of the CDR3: TGTGCCAGCAGCCCGAGGTCGAGCGGGGGGGCCACCGAGCAGTACTTC.

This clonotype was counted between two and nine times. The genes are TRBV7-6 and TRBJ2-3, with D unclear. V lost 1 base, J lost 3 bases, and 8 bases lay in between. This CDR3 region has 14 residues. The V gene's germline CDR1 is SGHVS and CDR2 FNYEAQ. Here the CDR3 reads CASSLGLPTDTQYF. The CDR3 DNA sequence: TGTGCCAGCAGCTTAGGTCTGCCGACAGATACGCAGTATTTT. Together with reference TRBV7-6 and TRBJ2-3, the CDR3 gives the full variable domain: GAGVSQSPRYKVTKRGQDVALRCDPISGHVSLYWYRQALGQGPEFLTYFNYEAQQDKSGLPNDRFSAERPEGSISTLTIQRTEQRDSAMYRCASSLGLPTDTQYFGPGTRLTVL.

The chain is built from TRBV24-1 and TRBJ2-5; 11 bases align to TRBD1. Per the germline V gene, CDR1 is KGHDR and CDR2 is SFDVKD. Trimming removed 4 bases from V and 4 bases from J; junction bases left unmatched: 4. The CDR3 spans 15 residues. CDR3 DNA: TGTGCCACCAGTGACCCCGGGACAGGGGGAGAGACCCAGTACTTC. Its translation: CATSDPGTGGETQYF.

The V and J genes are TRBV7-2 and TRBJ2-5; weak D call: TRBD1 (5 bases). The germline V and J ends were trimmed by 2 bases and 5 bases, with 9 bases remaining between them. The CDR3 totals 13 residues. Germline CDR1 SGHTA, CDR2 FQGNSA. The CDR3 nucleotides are TGTGCCAGCAGCTTAAGGGGCGTCGAGACCCAGTACTTC. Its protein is CASSLRGVETQYF.